The subject of this entry is one T cell receptor beta chain. This CDR3 has 16 amino acids. Per the germline V gene, CDR1 is ENHRY and CDR2 is SYGVKD. Trimming cost V 3 bases and J 5 bases; bases outside gene matches: 9. The data derive from a study of blood T cell repertoires in COVID-19. TCRdb's copy holds only in-frame clones and misses some; the assay was immunoSEQ multiplex PCR. The sample contains some 240,000 clones, about 81% of which appear only once. The sequenced sample consisted of peripheral blood. V and J are TRBV10-3 and TRBJ2-7, with 11 bases identical to TRBD2. This receptor was obtained from a woman aged 70-85 years with COVID-19, enrolled during active disease. CDR3 nucleotide sequence: TGTGCCATCAGTGACCCCGGGGTAGCGGGAGGGCACGAGCAGTACTTC. Its translation is CAISDPGVAGGHEQYF.